This TCR beta chain was profiled in a study of CD8+ T cells in alopecia areata. Looking at the study overall: Tofacitinib ran 6 to 18 months, followed by 6 months off drug.

A word on this clone: Antigen specificity is unknown.

It was cDNA, reverse transcribed from extracted RNA, that served as the sequencing template. Sequenced by immunoSEQ multiplex PCR; TCRdb stores in-frame clones only, minus some. The profile shows about 100,000 clones, 65% to 85% of them singletons. Notes on the study in general: Tofacitinib significantly lowered scalp clonality and expanded CD8+ clones among the top 100.

CDR3 size: 13 residues. Germline-derived CDR1 and CDR2 are SGHTA and FQGNSA. V shed 3 bases and J shed 1 base, with 6 bases lying between them. Sample treatment: oral pan-JAK inhibitor, 5-10 mg twice daily. Obtained from alopecia areata patients were lesional scalp punch biopsies along with peripheral blood. The sample here was CD8+ T cells sorted from blood, taken at week 24, from a patient treated with tofacitinib. V usage is TRBV7-2 and J usage is TRBJ1-1; no firm D call. The source is a human donor with alopecia areata. CDR3 nucleotides: TGTGCCAGCAGCTTCAAGGGGAACACTGAAGCTTTCTTT. Translating it yields CASSFKGNTEAFF.